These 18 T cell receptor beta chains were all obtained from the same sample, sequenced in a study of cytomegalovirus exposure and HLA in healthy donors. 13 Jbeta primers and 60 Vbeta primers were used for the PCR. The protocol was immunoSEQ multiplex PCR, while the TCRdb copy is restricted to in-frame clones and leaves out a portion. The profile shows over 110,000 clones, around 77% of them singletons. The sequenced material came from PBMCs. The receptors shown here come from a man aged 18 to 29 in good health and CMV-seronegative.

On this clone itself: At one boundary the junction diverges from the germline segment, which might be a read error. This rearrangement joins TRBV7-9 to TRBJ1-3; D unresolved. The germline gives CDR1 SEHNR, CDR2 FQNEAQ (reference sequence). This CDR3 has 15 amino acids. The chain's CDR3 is CSSSLGPLQDWTIYF. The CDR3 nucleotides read TGTTCCAGCAGCTTAGGCCCCCTGCAGGACTGGACCATATATTTT.

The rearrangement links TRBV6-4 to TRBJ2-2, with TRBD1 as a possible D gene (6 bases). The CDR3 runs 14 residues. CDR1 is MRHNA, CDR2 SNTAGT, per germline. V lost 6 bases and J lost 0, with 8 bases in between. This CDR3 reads CASRRGTNTGELFF. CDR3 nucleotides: TGTGCCAGCAGAAGGGGGACGAACACCGGGGAGCTGTTTTTT.

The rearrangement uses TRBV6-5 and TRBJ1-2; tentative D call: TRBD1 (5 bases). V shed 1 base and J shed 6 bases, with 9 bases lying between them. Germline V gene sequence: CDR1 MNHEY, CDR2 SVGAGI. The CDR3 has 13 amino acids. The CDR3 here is CASSYLKGNGYTF. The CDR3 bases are TGTGCCAGCAGTTACTTGAAGGGGAATGGCTACACCTTC.

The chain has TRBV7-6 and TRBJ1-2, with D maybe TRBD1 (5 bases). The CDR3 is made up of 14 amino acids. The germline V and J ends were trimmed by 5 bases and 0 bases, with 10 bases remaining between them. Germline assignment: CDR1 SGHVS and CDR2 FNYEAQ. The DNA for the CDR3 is TGTGCCAGCAGCCCAGGGAATGCTAACTATGGCTACACCTTC. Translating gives CASSPGNANYGYTF.

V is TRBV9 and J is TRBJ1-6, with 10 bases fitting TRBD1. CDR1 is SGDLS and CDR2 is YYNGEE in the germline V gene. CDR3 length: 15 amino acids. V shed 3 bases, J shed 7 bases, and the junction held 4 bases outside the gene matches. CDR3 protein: CASSARTGGNSPLHF. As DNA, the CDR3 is TGTGCCAGCAGCGCCCGGACAGGGGGGAATTCACCCCTCCACTTT.

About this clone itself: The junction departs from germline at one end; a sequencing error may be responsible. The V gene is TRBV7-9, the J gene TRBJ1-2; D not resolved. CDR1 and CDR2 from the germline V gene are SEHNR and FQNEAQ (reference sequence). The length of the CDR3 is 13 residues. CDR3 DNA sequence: TGTTCCAGCAGCCCCTCGCCCCCGAGTGGCTACACCTTC. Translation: CSSSPSPPSGYTF.

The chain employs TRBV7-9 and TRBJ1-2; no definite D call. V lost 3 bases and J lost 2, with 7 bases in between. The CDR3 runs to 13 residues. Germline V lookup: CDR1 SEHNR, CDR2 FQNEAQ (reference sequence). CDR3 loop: CASSFSANYGYTF. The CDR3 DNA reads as TGTGCCAGCAGCTTTAGCGCGAACTATGGCTACACCTTC.

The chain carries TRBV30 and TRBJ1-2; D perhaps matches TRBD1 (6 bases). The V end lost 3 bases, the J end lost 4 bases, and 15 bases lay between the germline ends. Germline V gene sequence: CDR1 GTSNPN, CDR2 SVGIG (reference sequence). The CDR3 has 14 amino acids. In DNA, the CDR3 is TGTGCCTGGAGGTGGACAGCCAGCGGCTATGGCTACACCTTC. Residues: CAWRWTASGYGYTF.

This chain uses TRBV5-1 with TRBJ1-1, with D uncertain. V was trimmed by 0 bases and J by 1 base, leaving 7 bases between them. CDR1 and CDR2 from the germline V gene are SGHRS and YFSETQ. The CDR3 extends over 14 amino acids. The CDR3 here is CASSLVAQNTEAFF. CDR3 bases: TGCGCCAGCAGCTTGGTGGCCCAGAACACTGAAGCTTTCTTT.

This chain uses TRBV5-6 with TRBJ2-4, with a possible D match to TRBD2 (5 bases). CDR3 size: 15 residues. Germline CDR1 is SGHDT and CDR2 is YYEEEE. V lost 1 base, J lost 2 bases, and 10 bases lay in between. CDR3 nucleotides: TGTGCCAGCAGCTTGCTGAGCGGATCCAAAAACATTCAGTACTTC. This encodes CASSLLSGSKNIQYF. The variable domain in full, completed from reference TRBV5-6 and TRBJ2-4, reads DAGVTQSPTHLIKTRGQQVTLRCSPKSGHDTVSWYQQALGQGPQFIFQYYEEEERQRGNFPDRFSGHQFPNYSSELNVNALLLGDSALYLCASSLLSGSKNIQYFGAGTRLSVL.

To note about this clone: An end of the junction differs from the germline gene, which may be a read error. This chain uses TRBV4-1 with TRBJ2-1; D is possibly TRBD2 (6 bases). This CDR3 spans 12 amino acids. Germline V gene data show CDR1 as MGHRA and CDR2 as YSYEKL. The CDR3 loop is CASSQGLRDFVF. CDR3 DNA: TGCGCCAGCAGCCAAGGGTTGCGGGACTTTGTCTTC.

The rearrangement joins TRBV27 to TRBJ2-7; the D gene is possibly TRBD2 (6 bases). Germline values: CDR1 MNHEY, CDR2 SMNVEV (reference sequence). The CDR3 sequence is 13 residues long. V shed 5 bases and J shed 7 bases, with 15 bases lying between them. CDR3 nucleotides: TGTGCCAGCAGTGGTTGGGCCGGGGGAGAGCAGTACTTC. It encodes CASSGWAGGEQYF.

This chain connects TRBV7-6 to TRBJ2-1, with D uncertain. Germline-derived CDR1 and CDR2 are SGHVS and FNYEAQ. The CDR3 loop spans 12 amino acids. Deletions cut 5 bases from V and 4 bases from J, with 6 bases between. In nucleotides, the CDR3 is TGTGCCAGCAGCCACGAGTACAATGAGCAGTTCTTC. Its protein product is CASSHEYNEQFF.

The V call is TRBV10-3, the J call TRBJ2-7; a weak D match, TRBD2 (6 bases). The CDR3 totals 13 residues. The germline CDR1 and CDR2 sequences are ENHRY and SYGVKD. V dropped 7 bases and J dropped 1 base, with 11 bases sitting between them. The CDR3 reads CAIIEEGSYEQYF. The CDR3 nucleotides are TGTGCCATCATAGAGGAGGGGTCCTACGAGCAGTACTTC.

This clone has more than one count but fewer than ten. This CDR3 reads CASRGDSNTEAFF. CDR3 DNA sequence: TGTGCCAGCAGGGGGGACAGTAACACTGAAGCTTTCTTT. This chain links TRBV2 with TRBJ1-1, with 7 nucleotides matching TRBD1. The CDR3 consists of 13 residues. Germline lookup yields CDR1 SNHLY and CDR2 FYNNEI. With 6 bases clipped from V and 2 bases from J, the junction kept 3 bases outside the gene matches. The full variable domain, its missing parts supplied by reference TRBV2 and TRBJ1-1, is EPEVTQTPSHQVTQMGQEVILRCVPISNHLYFYWYRQILGQKVEFLVSFYNNEISEKSEIFDDQFSVERPDGSNFTLKIRSTKLEDSAMYFCASRGDSNTEAFFGQGTRLTVV.

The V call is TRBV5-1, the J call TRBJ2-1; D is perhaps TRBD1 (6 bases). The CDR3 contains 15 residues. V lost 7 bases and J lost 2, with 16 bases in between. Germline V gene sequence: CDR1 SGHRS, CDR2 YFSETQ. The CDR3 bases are TGCGCCAGCGCAACTAGGGACACTGCCTACAATGAGCAGTTCTTC. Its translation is CASATRDTAYNEQFF. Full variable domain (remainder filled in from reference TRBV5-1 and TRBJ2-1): KAGVTQTPRYLIKTRGQQVTLSCSPISGHRSVSWYQQTPGQGLQFLFEYFSETQRNKGNFPGRFSGRQFSNSRSEMNVSTLELGDSALYLCASATRDTAYNEQFFGPGTRLTVL.

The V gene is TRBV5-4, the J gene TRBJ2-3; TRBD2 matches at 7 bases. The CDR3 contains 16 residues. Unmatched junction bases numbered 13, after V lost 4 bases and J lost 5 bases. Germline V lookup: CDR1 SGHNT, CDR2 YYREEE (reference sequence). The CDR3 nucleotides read TGTGCCAGCAGCCCACCCCCGAGCGGCGGGGGAGATACGCAGTATTTT. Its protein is CASSPPPSGGGDTQYF.

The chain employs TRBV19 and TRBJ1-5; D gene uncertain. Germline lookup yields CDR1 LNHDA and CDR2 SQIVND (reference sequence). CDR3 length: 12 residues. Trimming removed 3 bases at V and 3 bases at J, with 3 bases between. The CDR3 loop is CASSMYNQPQHF. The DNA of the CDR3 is TGTGCCAGTAGTATGTACAATCAGCCCCAGCATTTT.